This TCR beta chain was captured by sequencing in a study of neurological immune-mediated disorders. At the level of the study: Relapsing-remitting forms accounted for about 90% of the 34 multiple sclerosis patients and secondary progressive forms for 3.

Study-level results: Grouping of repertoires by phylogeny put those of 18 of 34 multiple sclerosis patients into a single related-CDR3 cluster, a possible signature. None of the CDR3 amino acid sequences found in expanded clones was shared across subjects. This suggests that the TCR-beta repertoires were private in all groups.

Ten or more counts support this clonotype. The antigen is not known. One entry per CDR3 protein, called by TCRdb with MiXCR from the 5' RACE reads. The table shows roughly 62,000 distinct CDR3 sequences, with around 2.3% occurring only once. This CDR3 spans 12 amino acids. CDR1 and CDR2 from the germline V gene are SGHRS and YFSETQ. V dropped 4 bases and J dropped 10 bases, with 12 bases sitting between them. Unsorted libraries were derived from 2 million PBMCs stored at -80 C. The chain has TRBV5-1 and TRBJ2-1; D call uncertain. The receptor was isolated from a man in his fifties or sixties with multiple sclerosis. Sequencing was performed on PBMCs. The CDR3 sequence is CASSEASTEQFF. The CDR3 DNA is TGCGCCAGCAGCGAGGCCTCCACCGAGCAGTTCTTC.